This T cell receptor beta chain was found in a study of cytomegalovirus exposure and HLA in healthy donors (dated by TCRdb to 2015 to 2018). Describing the broader study: A later analysis indicated that the 120 or so validation repertoires were generated on the platform also employed for the 666 repertoires of the first cohort. The study was designed to test whether signatures of past pathogen exposure could be identified by cataloging public T cell receptors. Besides the first cohort of roughly 700 subjects, a separate validation cohort made up of 95 to 150 different subjects was used. To predict cytomegalovirus infection status, the study brought together high-throughput TCR immunosequencing, statistical association of individual TCRs with disease status, and machine learning.

Of note for this clone: Its antigen is still unknown. No clone much larger than this one lies a single base away; base qualities are absent.

The CDR3 starts with the cysteine, ends with the phenylalanine, and has 15 residues. Just CDR3 DNA is preserved here, 45 bases in frame from base 1. Trimming at the junction amounts to 0 bases on V and 2 bases on J, and the germline ends lie 12 bases apart. The germline V gene yields SGDLS for CDR1 and YYNGEE for CDR2. Libraries came from the immunoSEQ multiplex PCR assay. Per the original workflow: A statistical classification framework was built for diagnosing cytomegalovirus status from the catalog of TCR beta chain sequences. The table comes from immuneACCESS by way of TCRdb, which keeps in-frame sequences with V and J called. Part of the clones is missing from these tables; in studies checked, under half for an unresolved V gene and the rest for unknown reasons. V, J and clone size are taken as reported in that table, and D and trimming were inferred from the DNA itself. A total of about 280,000 clones appear in this sample, just over 85% of them only once. The ten top clones hold 1% of the sample.

Points the paper makes about the study in general: The validation cohort had no HLA typing available for a later analysis, so co-occurrence within that cohort was assessed over all 120 or so repertoires. Most TCR sequences were seen in very few donors, while some public TCRs were found in many individuals. In the study, 150 to 200 TCR beta chains were listed as associated with cytomegalovirus. In vitro tests confirmed that three of the cytomegalovirus-associated TCR beta chains recognize cytomegalovirus antigens. Cytomegalovirus status was reported to be diagnosed by the classifier with high specificity and sensitivity in both the original and validation cohorts. Of the cluster scores, approximately 95% were above 0 in a later analysis, which found that TCRs clustered in the first cohort also tended to co-occur in the approximately 110 validation repertoires. The authors suggested that the approach could potentially be generalized to other disease states and immunological phenotypes.

The donors were included in the validation cohort of roughly 120 subjects, a group kept apart from the roughly 680-subject first cohort. This TCR was recovered from a woman aged 18-29 years in good health and CMV-seronegative. The chain is encoded by TRBV9 joined to TRBJ2-7, and the D gene may be TRBD2, 5 bases matching. Sample: PBMCs. The CDR3 protein: CASSVDEGIPYEQYF. Read as DNA, the sequence is TGTGCCAGCAGCGTAGACGAGGGAATCCCCTACGAGCAGTACTTC.